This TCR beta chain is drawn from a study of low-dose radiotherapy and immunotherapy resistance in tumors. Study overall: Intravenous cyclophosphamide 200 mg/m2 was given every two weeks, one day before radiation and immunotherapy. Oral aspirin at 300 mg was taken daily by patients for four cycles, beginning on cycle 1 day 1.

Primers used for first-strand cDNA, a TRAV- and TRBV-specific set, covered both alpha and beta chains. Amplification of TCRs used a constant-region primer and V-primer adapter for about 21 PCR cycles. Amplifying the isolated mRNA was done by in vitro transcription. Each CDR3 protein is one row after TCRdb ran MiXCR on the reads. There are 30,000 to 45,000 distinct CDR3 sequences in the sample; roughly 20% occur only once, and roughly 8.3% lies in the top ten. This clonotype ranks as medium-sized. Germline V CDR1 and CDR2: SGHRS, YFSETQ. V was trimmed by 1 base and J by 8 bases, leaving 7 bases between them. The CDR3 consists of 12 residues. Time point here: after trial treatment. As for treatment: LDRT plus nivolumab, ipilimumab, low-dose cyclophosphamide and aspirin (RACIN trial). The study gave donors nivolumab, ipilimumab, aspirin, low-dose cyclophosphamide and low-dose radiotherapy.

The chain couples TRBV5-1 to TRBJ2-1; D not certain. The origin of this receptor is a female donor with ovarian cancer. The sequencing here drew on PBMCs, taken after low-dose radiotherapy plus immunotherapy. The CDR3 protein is CASSLSWDEQFF. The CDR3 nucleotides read TGCGCCAGCAGCTTGTCTTGGGATGAGCAGTTCTTC.